This paragraph covers one TCR beta chain sequence. Its antigen remains unknown. This record belongs to a study of cytomegalovirus exposure and HLA in healthy donors. Overall study results and limits: The classifier was said to identify cytomegalovirus status with high specificity and sensitivity. It was approximately 170 TCR beta chains that were listed as cytomegalovirus-associated.

A multiplex PCR was run with 60 Vbeta primers and 13 Jbeta primers. The method was immunoSEQ multiplex PCR; TCRdb's version includes in-frame clones alone and lacks a portion of them. Among 150,000 to 200,000 clones listed, under 85% were seen once. Germline loops: CDR1 KGHSH, CDR2 LQKENI. V gave up 2 bases and J gave up 4 bases; unmatched junction bases: 9. This CDR3 is 16 amino acids long. Source material: PBMCs. This sequence joins TRBV18 and TRBJ1-1; 8 nucleotides match TRBD1. This receptor was obtained from a man over 45 in good health and CMV-seropositive. CDR3 nucleotides: TGTGCCAGCTCACCATCTATCAGGGGGCAGAGCACTGAAGCTTTCTTT. Protein sequence: CASSPSIRGQSTEAFF.